Sequencing of this T cell receptor (beta chain) was carried out in a study of blood T cell repertoires in COVID-19. Using immunoSEQ multiplex PCR, the repertoire was profiled, and TCRdb retains in-frame clones only, with some absent. The sample holds 310,000 or so clones; roughly 91% are singletons and the top ten take 1%. The CDR3 sequence is 13 residues long. Between the trimmed V and J ends, which lost 7 bases and 6 bases, there was a span of 16 bases. The germline V gene encodes CDR1 SQVTM and CDR2 ANQGSEA. The rearrangement uses TRBV29-1 and TRBJ1-5; perhaps TRBD1 as D (5 bases). The origin of this receptor is a man between 50 and 59 years old with active or convalescent COVID-19. The sequencing input was peripheral blood. This chain's CDR3 is CSAATGGGQPQHF. As DNA, the CDR3 is TGCAGCGCCGCAACGGGGGGGGGTCAGCCCCAGCATTTT.